Here is one T cell receptor beta chain with its context. Its target is not known. The record originates from a study of a mutant IDH1 vaccine in newly diagnosed glioma. Study as a whole: Treated patients, roughly 60% male and approximately 38% female, averaged about 40 years of age. Patients were pretreated with radiotherapy, temozolomide, or both, mostly both. Regarding the study as a whole: Patients mounted vaccine-induced immune responses in 90% to 95% of cases.

Time point in this sample: week 35, safety follow-up. Vaccination comprised doses that each held 300 ug of mutant IDH1 20-mer peptide, plus topical imiquimod. The CDR3 extends over 13 amino acids. V gave up 10 bases and J gave up 1 base, with 11 bases separating them. CDR1 MGHDK and CDR2 SYGVNS come from the germline V gene. Some clones are missing from TCRdb's copy, which holds only in-frame ones; the method was immunoSEQ multiplex PCR. The table includes about 56,000 clones, 86% detected once. The chain employs TRBV25-1 and TRBJ2-4; weak D call: TRBD2 (6 bases). The TCR was taken from a middle-aged man with glioma. This specimen was PBMCs, taken from a glioma patient whose treatment included an IDH1 peptide vaccine. CDR3 residues: CATPGLAKNIQYF. The CDR3 region has the DNA TGTGCCACCCCGGGACTCGCCAAAAACATTCAGTACTTC.